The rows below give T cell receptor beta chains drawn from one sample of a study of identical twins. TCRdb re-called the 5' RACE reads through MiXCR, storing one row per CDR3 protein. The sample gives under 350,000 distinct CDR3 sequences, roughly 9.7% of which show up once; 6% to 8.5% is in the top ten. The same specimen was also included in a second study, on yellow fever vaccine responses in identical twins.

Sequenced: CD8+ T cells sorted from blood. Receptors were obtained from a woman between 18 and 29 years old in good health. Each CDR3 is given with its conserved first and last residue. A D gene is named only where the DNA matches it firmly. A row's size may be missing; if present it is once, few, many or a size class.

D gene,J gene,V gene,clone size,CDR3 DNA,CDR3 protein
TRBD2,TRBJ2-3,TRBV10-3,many,TGTGCCATCAGTGAGCTAGCGGGGGGAACCACAGATACGCAGTATTTT,CAISELAGGTTDTQYF
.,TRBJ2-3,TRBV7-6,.,TGTGCCAGCAGCTTAGTTGGCGGGATGACAGATACGCAGTATTTT,CASSLVGGMTDTQYF
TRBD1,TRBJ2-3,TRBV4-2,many,TGTGCCAGCAGCCAAGATTGGAGACAGGGTAACGAAGATACGCAGTATTTT,CASSQDWRQGNEDTQYF
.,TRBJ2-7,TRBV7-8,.,TGTGCCAGCAGCCTTGAGACAGGAATCGACGAGCAGTACTTC,CASSLETGIDEQYF
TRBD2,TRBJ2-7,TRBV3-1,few,TGTGCCAGCAGCCAAGATCGGACTAGCCGGATCCCCTACGAGCAGTACTTC,CASSQDRTSRIPYEQYF
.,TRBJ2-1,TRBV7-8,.,TGTGCCAGCAGCCTGGAGGGCCAAGGCTACAATGAGCAGTTCTTC,CASSLEGQGYNEQFF
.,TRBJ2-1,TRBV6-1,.,TGTGCCAGCAGCTCGACTCCGACCAACTACAATGAGCAGTTCTTC,CASSSTPTNYNEQFF
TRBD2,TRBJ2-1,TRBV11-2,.,TGTGCCAGCAGCTTAGTAGGGGGAGCGCCCGGGACTAGCGGTTACAATGAGCAGTTCTTC,CASSLVGGAPGTSGYNEQFF
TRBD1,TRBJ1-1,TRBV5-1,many,TGCGCCAGCAGCTTGTATCTGCGCGGACAGGAGATGGCTGAAGCTTTCTTT,CASSLYLRGQEMAEAFF
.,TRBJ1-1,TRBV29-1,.,TGCAGCGTTGAGTCTTACTGCAGAAGCATGAACACTGAAGCTTTCTTT,CSVESYCRSMNTEAFF
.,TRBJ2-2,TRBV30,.,TGTGCCTGGAGTGTAGGAGCGGACACGAACACCGGGGAGCTGTTTTTT,CAWSVGADTNTGELFF
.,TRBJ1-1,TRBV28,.,TGTGCCAGCAACGACGTGGAGCCTGAAGCTTTCTTT,CASNDVEPEAFF
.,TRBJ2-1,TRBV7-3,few,TGTGCCAGCAGCCCCTCAGGGAACAATGAGCAGTTCTTC,CASSPSGNNEQFF
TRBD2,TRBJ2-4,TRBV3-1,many,TGTGCCAGCAGCCAAGATTTCGTCGGGGGGAAGGACATTCAGTACTTC,CASSQDFVGGKDIQYF
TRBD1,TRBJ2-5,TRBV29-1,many,TGCAGCGGCGACACTTCACAGGGGTATGGCGGGACCCAGTACTTC,CSGDTSQGYGGTQYF
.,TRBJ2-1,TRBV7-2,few,TGTGCCAGCAGCTTAGTACTAGTTCATGAGCAGTTCTTC,CASSLVLVHEQFF
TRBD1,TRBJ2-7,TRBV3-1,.,TGTGCCAGCAGCCAGCCGGGACAGGGGGCTCCCGAGCAGTACTTC,CASSQPGQGAPEQYF
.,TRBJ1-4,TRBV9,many,TGTGCCAGCAGCGTACGGGGGTACGATGAAAAACTGTTTTTT,CASSVRGYDEKLFF
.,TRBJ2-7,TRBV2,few,TGTGCCAGCATAGGGCAGCACTCCTACGAGCAGTACTTC,CASIGQHSYEQYF
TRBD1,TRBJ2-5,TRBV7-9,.,TGTGCCAGCAGCTCCCGACAGGGTCCGGTGGAAGAAGAGACCCAGTACTTC,CASSSRQGPVEEETQYF
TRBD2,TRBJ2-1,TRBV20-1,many,TGCAGTGCTAGAGTCCAGCAGCGGGGGATGGCCTACAATGAGCAGTTCTTC,CSARVQQRGMAYNEQFF
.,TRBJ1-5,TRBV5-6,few,TGTGCCAGCAGCTTCGGGGTGGGGCAGCCCCAGCATTTT,CASSFGVGQPQHF
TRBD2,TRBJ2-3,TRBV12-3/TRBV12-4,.,TGTGCCAGCAGTTTACCCGGACTAGCGGGGGCCACAGATACGCAGTATTTT,CASSLPGLAGATDTQYF
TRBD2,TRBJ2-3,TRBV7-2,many,TGTGCCAGCAGCTTTCTTAGCGGGGGGGCCAAAGATACGCAGTATTTT,CASSFLSGGAKDTQYF
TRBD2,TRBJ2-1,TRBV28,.,TGTGCCAGCAGCCACATCAAGGGAGGGGTGGGATACAATGAGCAGTTCTTC,CASSHIKGGVGYNEQFF
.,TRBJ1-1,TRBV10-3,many,TGTGCCATCAGTGACCCACAGGGCTTGAACACTGAAGCTTTCTTT,CAISDPQGLNTEAFF
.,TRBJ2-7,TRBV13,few,TGTGCCAGCAGCATAGACAGCCACGAGCAGTACTTC,CASSIDSHEQYF
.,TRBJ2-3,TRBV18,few,TGTGCCAGATCACATGAGGACAGAACAGATACGCAGTATTTT,CARSHEDRTDTQYF
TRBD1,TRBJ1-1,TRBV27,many,TGTGCCAGCAGTCTGGGACAGGGGAAAGCTTTCTTT,CASSLGQGKAFF
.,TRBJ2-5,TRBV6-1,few,TGTGCCAGCAGGAACGACGGGGAAGAGACCCAGTACTTC,CASRNDGEETQYF
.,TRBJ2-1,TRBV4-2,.,TGTGCCAGCAGCCAAGAGAGGGGGAGCTCCTACAATGAGCAGTTCTTC,CASSQERGSSYNEQFF
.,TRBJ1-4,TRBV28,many,TGTGCCAGCAGCCCTCCCCAGGGAGGTAATGAAAAACTGTTTTTT,CASSPPQGGNEKLFF
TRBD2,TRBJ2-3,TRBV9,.,TGTGCCAGCAGCCTTGACACCGCGGGACTACTCACAGATACGCAGTATTTT,CASSLDTAGLLTDTQYF
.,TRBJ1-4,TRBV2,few,TGTGCCAGCAGTTTTACAGTTGAAAAACTGTTTTTT,CASSFTVEKLFF
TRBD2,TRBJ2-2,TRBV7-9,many,TGTGCCAGCTCGGCCTTTCGGGAGGCCGGGGAGCTGTTTTTT,CASSAFREAGELFF
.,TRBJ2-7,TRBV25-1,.,TGTGCCAGCAGTGCACGACTCGAGGGGGGCGACCAGTACTTC,CASSARLEGGDQYF
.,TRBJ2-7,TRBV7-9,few,TGTGCCAGCAGCCACCCGACAGAAACATACGAGCAGTACTTC,CASSHPTETYEQYF
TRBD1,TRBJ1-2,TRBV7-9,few,TGTGCCAGCAGCTCGACAGGGGGCCCTAACTATGGCTACACCTTC,CASSSTGGPNYGYTF
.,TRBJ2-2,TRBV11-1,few,TGTGCCAGCAGCCCTAGCCGCCTCGACGGGACGTTAAACACCGGGGAGCTGTTTTTT,CASSPSRLDGTLNTGELFF
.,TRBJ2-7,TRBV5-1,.,TGCGCCAGCAGCTTGGAAGGTTTCGACAGGTACGAGCAGTACTTC,CASSLEGFDRYEQYF
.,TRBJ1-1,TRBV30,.,TGTGCCTGGAGTGTACTAAACAATGAAGCTTTCTTT,CAWSVLNNEAFF
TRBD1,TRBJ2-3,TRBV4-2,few,TGTGCCAGCAGCCAAGGGCAGGGGGCATCAGATACGCAGTATTTT,CASSQGQGASDTQYF
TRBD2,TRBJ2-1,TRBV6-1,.,TGTGCCAGCCGGACTAGCCCCCTTTTGGCTGAGCAGTTCTTC,CASRTSPLLAEQFF